This record covers a single TCR beta chain. The protocol was immunoSEQ multiplex PCR, while the TCRdb copy is restricted to in-frame clones and leaves out a portion. This table has approximately 340,000 clones, 90% to 95% appearing once. The V segment lost 3 bases and the J segment 3 bases; nucleotides outside the gene matches: 6. The CDR3 totals 17 residues. The germline V gene encodes CDR1 LGHNA and CDR2 YSLEER. This record belongs to a study of blood T cell repertoires in COVID-19. The source is a woman in her thirties or forties who had been exposed to COVID-19. Sample: PBMCs or T cells enriched from blood (not recorded which). The chain uses TRBV4-3 and TRBJ2-2, with 11 positions matching TRBD2. The CDR3 bases are TGCGCCAGCAGCCATGCCGGGACTAGCGGAGACACCGGGGAGCTGTTTTTT. This translates into CASSHAGTSGDTGELFF.